Listed below are T cell receptor beta chains from one sample, sequenced in a study of cytotoxic CD8 clonotypes in ibrutinib-treated CLL. Clones were sequenced by immunoSEQ multiplex PCR, and TCRdb holds only the in-frame ones, with some missing. The sample shows over 20,000 clones, around 80% of them seen only once. The sample consisted of PBMCs, taken before ibrutinib treatment. The receptors originated from a human donor with chronic lymphocytic leukemia. Each CDR3 is given without its conserved first and last residue.

cdr3_aa: AIPVRGGSYEQY
v_call: TRBV6-1

cdr3_aa: ASSQDPGPNTEAF
v_call: TRBV4-1

cdr3_aa: ASSAWGLVRSEAF
v_call: TRBV5-6

cdr3_aa: ASSPGTGAYEQY
v_call: TRBV18

cdr3_aa: ASSLSIGTEAF
v_call: TRBV5-6

cdr3_aa: ASSKTSGDSNEQF
v_call: TRBV7-2

cdr3_aa: ASSFRVSGRVSDTQY
v_call: TRBV28

cdr3_aa: AWSAPGTSGGGEQF
v_call: TRBV30

cdr3_aa: ASSYGGQGHGYT
v_call: TRBV6-5

cdr3_aa: ASRGTEIYEQY
v_call: TRBV6-6

cdr3_aa: ASRLGGGERNSPLH
v_call: TRBV5-5

cdr3_aa: AISGTGQGATEAF
v_call: TRBV10-3

cdr3_aa: ASSSTGGGYEQY
v_call: TRBV28

cdr3_aa: ASTRYQPQH
v_call: TRBV9

cdr3_aa: ATSRGGGWQPQH
v_call: TRBV15

cdr3_aa: ASSFSPDRGREKLF
v_call: TRBV7-8

cdr3_aa: ASSLVGDTGELF
v_call: TRBV9

cdr3_aa: SVGALKAEAF
v_call: TRBV29-1

cdr3_aa: ASKENWGTDTQY
v_call: TRBV6-4

cdr3_aa: ASSYERRGELF
v_call: TRBV6-5

cdr3_aa: ASSRGGVTNEKLF
v_call: TRBV7-2

cdr3_aa: ASSQDDTLAGDIQY
v_call: TRBV4-2

cdr3_aa: AISESLSGTNGYT
v_call: TRBV10-3

cdr3_aa: ASRLTSVGGELF
v_call: TRBV6-5

cdr3_aa: ASSEAGGYGYT
v_call: TRBV25-1

cdr3_aa: ASSQVGYGQPQH
v_call: TRBV4-1

cdr3_aa: ASSFGRGMANYGYT
v_call: TRBV27

cdr3_aa: ASSLPTSTSGGLNTGELF
v_call: TRBV18

cdr3_aa: ASSKEGIFGYGYT
v_call: TRBV19

cdr3_aa: ASSERGGKLNQPQH
v_call: TRBV6-4

cdr3_aa: ASSLDGPSAYEQY
v_call: TRBV27

cdr3_aa: ASSTNRELTGELF
v_call: TRBV19

cdr3_aa: ASSQVGPPVGETQY
v_call: TRBV5-1

cdr3_aa: ASSLGLLGNEQF
v_call: TRBV5-1

cdr3_aa: ASSYWVGETQY
v_call: TRBV6-6

cdr3_aa: ASSQGPGTGGSIYGYT
v_call: TRBV18

cdr3_aa: ASSLRSDTDTQY
v_call: TRBV28

cdr3_aa: ASSPTVLSGNTIY
v_call: TRBV5-4

cdr3_aa: ASSFRTGNYGYT
v_call: TRBV27

cdr3_aa: ASSLVGSLSNQPQH
v_call: TRBV7-2

cdr3_aa: ASSLQPSAGGYNEQF
v_call: TRBV5-1

cdr3_aa: ASSYSAPTNEKLF
v_call: TRBV6-5

cdr3_aa: ASSEAQMGQPQH
v_call: TRBV6-1

cdr3_aa: SVSGGNYGYT
v_call: TRBV29-1

cdr3_aa: ASNRGGQDEQF
v_call: TRBV19

cdr3_aa: ASSPFPGELF
v_call: TRBV14

cdr3_aa: ASSLGGSLASYSNQPQH
v_call: TRBV7-9

cdr3_aa: SAGTSGLSYEQY
v_call: TRBV29-1

cdr3_aa: ASSSVGGGNQPQH
v_call: TRBV6-5

cdr3_aa: ASSFVNYGYT
v_call: TRBV6-6

cdr3_aa: ASSVNPGQGTPDTQY
v_call: TRBV9

cdr3_aa: ASSRGVNTEAF
v_call: TRBV7-9

cdr3_aa: ASSTGARNTEAF
v_call: TRBV19

cdr3_aa: ASSQDRKAGYGYT
v_call: TRBV4-1

cdr3_aa: ASSMGPRGGTEAF
v_call: TRBV19

cdr3_aa: ASSLGQGSYNEQF
v_call: TRBV11-3

cdr3_aa: ASSSRTGLRYEQF
v_call: TRBV28

cdr3_aa: ASSTPGQGNQETQY
v_call: TRBV28

cdr3_aa: ASKKFTDPEKLF
v_call: TRBV28